This TCR beta chain came from a study of cytomegalovirus exposure and HLA in healthy donors (dated by TCRdb to 2016 to 2017). Regarding the research as a whole: An earlier analysis of more than 550 of the donors reported about 300 Gb of sequence data and roughly 120 million unique TCR beta sequences obtained from 150 million to 200 million T cells. Roughly 300 gigabases of sequencing data and around 90 million unique TCR sequences made up an early release that covered approximately 700 HLA-typed donors. Of the 398 genotyped donors, over 70% fell in the genetic ancestry cluster associated with self-reported Caucasian donors. The study aimed to test whether signatures of past pathogen exposure could be identified by cataloging public T cell receptors. The T cell repertoires of several hundred subjects were profiled by immunosequencing and related to cytomegalovirus serostatus. Besides the first cohort of roughly 660 subjects, a separate validation cohort made up of about 120 different subjects was used. The study combined high-throughput TCR immunosequencing, statistical association of individual TCRs with disease status, and machine learning to predict cytomegalovirus infection status. A later analysis re-examined previously published TCR beta repertoires from around 670 donors and added high-resolution HLA genotyping to investigate patterns of TCR occurrence. In the later analysis, no new phenotypic data were used to find candidate immune exposures; instead, reliance was placed on TCR beta sequences and their occurrence across donors. An earlier analysis of around 580 of the donors used high-throughput TCR beta sequencing to judge whether each TCR beta V gene segment behaved as functional or pseudogenic. Alongside the repertoire data, information on donor age, sex, ethnicity and CMV serostatus was compiled. A later genetic analysis took genome-wide SNP genotypes for about three fifths of the 666 donors and used that subset as a discovery cohort. Every repertoire in the discovery cohort had been generated on one and the same sequencing platform. HLA typing covered class I and class II loci at four-digit resolution. The number of typed donors differed by locus: roughly 629-630 for A, B, C, DRB1 and DQB1; approximately 530 for DQA1; around 580 for DPA1; and 400 to 480 for DPB1. Four to six DR-DQ haplotypes were handled as single units for association and clustering, since linkage in the cohort was strong. On average, 235,054 unique TCR beta nucleotide sequences were sequenced per donor among some 430 genotyped donors of the cohort, with about 17% of those sequences being non-productive. Points the paper makes about the study in general: An association between a missense DCLRE1C variant and V-gene and J-gene trimming of TCR beta chains was found in a later genetic analysis and replicated in an independent cohort. A further reported finding was that TCR beta sequences accurately predicted the HLA-A and HLA-B alleles for most subjects in the first cohort. A total of fewer than 200 TCR beta chains were listed by the study as associated with cytomegalovirus. The authors suggested that the approach could potentially be generalized to other disease states and immunological phenotypes. Across donors, most TCR sequences were observed very rarely, whereas some public TCRs were present in many individuals. Sequencing depth was assumed to be roughly uniform across donors in the presence/absence analyses, though that assumption may not hold. A later analysis found that TCR association rates varied across HLA loci, with DRB1 alleles showing the most associated TCRs and HLA-C alleles the fewest. A later genetic analysis reported fewer N-insertions in productive TCRs among donors in an Asian-associated ancestry cluster than the 666-donor mean. The 87-base-pair reads could not distinguish some IMGT-functional V segments, including TRBV6-2 and TRBV6-3, so those segments were excluded. In this cohort, only TCR beta chains were sequenced, and detectable features were limited by the absence of alpha or paired-chain data. A cluster of highly shared sequence variants was judged likely to represent a technical artifact of the sequencing pipeline. Specific HLA alleles were associated with over 15,000 TCR beta sequences at a false discovery rate of 0.05 in a later analysis. Linkage disequilibrium might explain the correlated functional status among segregating V segments, but an unknown experimental factor could not be ruled out. Immune exposure information for the cohort was limited to CMV serostatus. The classifier was reported to diagnose cytomegalovirus status with high specificity and sensitivity in both the original cohort and the validation cohort. Most CMV-associated TCR beta chains appeared to be HLA-restricted in a later analysis, and the HLA associations seemed to be driven largely by CMV exposure. Three of the identified cytomegalovirus-associated TCR beta chains were confirmed in vitro to be specific for cytomegalovirus antigens. When HLA alleles, especially DR and DQ, strongly co-occurred, attributing TCR associations to individual alleles was difficult. Because HLA typing was unavailable for some donors at each locus, only the typed subset was used in association tests. Broadly in line with IMGT annotations, most TCR beta V segments showed up in productive rearrangements about 90% or about 30% of the time in an earlier analysis of around 550 of the donors. In a later analysis, HLA-associated TCR beta chains showed more clonal expansion and lower generation probabilities than non-associated chains that were equally common. Because counts were too low, some 17 rarely observed V segments, including chromosome 9 orphons, were excluded from the earlier analysis of 587 of the donors. In a later analysis, several top co-occurrence clusters were reported to appear linked to parvovirus B19, influenza, CMV and Epstein-Barr virus.

A note on this clone: Its target antigen remains unknown. The record has no base qualities; no much larger clone is one base away.

At the junction V is shortened by 4 bases and J by 1 base; bases outside the gene matches: 5. The germline V gene sets CDR1 to SGHTS and CDR2 to YDEGEE. There are 15 amino acids in the CDR3, from cysteine to phenylalanine inclusive. Just the 45-base CDR3 DNA is kept, in frame starting at base 1. The library was made by the immunoSEQ multiplex PCR assay. A mixture of 60 forward primers for TCR Vbeta segments and 13 reverse primers for TCR Jbeta segments was used in the multiplex PCR. A multiplex PCR assay on genomic DNA amplified the CDR3 region of rearranged TCR beta genes. Amplified TCR beta libraries were sequenced as 87-base-pair reads on the Illumina HiSeq System. As for the original processing: Across the 670 or so repertoires, a later analysis counted roughly 84 million unique TCR beta chains, 9.5 million to 13 million of which were shared by at least two donors. A nearest-neighbor algorithm error-corrected the raw reads and collapsed the reads into unique sequences, merging closely related sequences to remove PCR and sequencing errors. CDR3 sequences were aligned to IMGT reference sequences to assign V, D and J gene segments. For a sequence to be retained, a match of at least six nucleotides was required to both a V gene segment and a J gene segment. Rearrangements were called productive when the CDR3 lacked stop codons and stayed in frame with V and J; all others were non-productive. CDR3 was defined according to IMGT convention as the region running from the second conserved V-encoded cysteine to the conserved J-encoded phenylalanine. The earlier analysis of 550 to 650 of the donors excluded any sequence lacking an unambiguous match to a single V gene segment. In an earlier analysis of approximately 610 of the donors, V segments were called functional above 56.7% productive rearrangements and were called segregating when the between-donor standard deviation exceeded 5%. A statistical classification framework was built for diagnosing cytomegalovirus status from the catalog of TCR beta chain sequences. In a later analysis, TCR nucleotide sequences were compared against IMGT/GENE-DB human TR gene sequences so that V and J genes could be assigned. In a later analysis, CDR3 sequences and most-parsimonious VDJ recombination scenarios were assigned using the TCRdist pipeline. In a later analysis, each TCR beta chain was defined by its CDR3 amino acid sequence together with its V-gene family, and reads without a unique V-gene family were excluded. To address suspected cross-contamination and a sequencing artifact, a later analysis removed 450 to 700 highly shared, low-generation-probability nucleotide sequences. A later analysis calculated a clonal expansion index for each public chain from normalized within-repertoire ranks of inferred template counts. In a later analysis, generation probabilities were computed with a VDJ recombination model fitted to out-of-frame rearrangements, and the resulting probabilities were checked against IGoR. In a later analysis, hypergeometric tests were used to score TCR-TCR, TCR-HLA and TCR-CMV co-occurrence, with a repertoire-size bias correction applied to TCR pairs. A later analysis estimated false discovery rates by permuting HLA or CMV assignments 20 times. In a later analysis, co-occurring TCRs were grouped with DBSCAN, and TCRdist sequence similarity was added when clustering was performed within HLA-allele-positive subsets. Repertoires with fewer than 30,000 or more than 120,000 public chains, plus five repertoires with anomalous nucleotide sharing, were excluded from co-occurrence clustering. The source is immuneACCESS, and TCRdb retained only in-frame sequences with V and J called. Part of the clones is not carried over; for the studies checked, unresolved V genes explain less than half of this, and the remainder is unexplained. The V and J calls and clone size were taken over from that table, and D and trimming were inferred from the DNA. In this sample the table shows about 190,000 clones, over 65% of which occur a single time. The ten largest clonotypes hold roughly 2.8% of the sample.

In total, roughly 670 healthy bone marrow donors made up the cohort. At the time of sampling, every cohort member was nominally healthy, though immune exposures that went unrecorded were likely present. The donor was CMV seropositive and belonged to the group of 250 to 300 seropositive cohort members. Every donor gave a peripheral blood sample, and the peripheral blood mononuclear cells from that sample were used for TCR beta sequencing. Genomic DNA extraction from the blood cell samples was performed with the Qiagen DNeasy Blood Extraction Kit. The chain is assembled from TRBV5-8 and TRBJ2-1, with 7 central nucleotides matching TRBD1. This clonotype was sampled from a woman aged 50 to 60 in good health and CMV-seropositive. Sequencing used PBMCs. CDR3 reads: CASSRGQVSYNEQFF. In nucleotide form, the sequence is TGTGCCAGCAGCCGAGGACAGGTTTCCTACAATGAGCAGTTCTTC.